The sequence of this T cell receptor (beta chain) was determined in a study of long-term antiretroviral therapy in people with HIV. Notes on the study in general: Controls exceeded HIV repertoires in CDR3 length range.

A word on this clone: Its cognate antigen is unknown.

Version v3.0 of the immunoSEQ assay was performed at survey level. Profiling relied on immunoSEQ multiplex PCR, and the TCRdb table lists in-frame clones only, not all of them. The table records 40,000 or so clones, roughly 82% of them present only once. Per donor, a minimum of one pre-ART and a minimum of two post-ART PBMC samples were available. Roughly 0.85-11 million cryopreserved PBMC were held in samples before DNA extraction. The CDR3 extends over 20 amino acids. Unmatched junction bases numbered 22, after V lost 2 bases and J lost 6 bases. Germline V gene data show CDR1 as LGHNA and CDR2 as YSLEER.

The sample in question was unsorted PBMCs, obtained 0.3 years after starting antiretroviral therapy. The chain combines TRBV4-3 with TRBJ2-3, with 8 bases aligning to TRBD2. This sequence was found in a young man with HIV. Written as DNA, the CDR3 is TGCGCCAGCAGCCAAAAGATCCCGGGGCTAGCGGGCTTCTATTCGGATACGCAGTATTTT. This sequence encodes CASSQKIPGLAGFYSDTQYF.